This passage covers 32 T cell receptor beta chains from one sample sequenced in a study of radiation and T cells in renal cell carcinoma. Data came from immunoSEQ multiplex PCR; TCRdb stores just in-frame clones and leaves some out. Of some 78,000 clones in the sample, roughly 87% are singletons; the top ten hold about 5.8%. Time point reported: blood 4 weeks post-SBRT, at nephrectomy. This sample's treatment: 15 Gy SBRT to primary tumor, nephrectomy 4 weeks later. The material sequenced was blood, taken from a patient whose treatment included radiotherapy and nephrectomy. These receptors were collected from a woman aged 70-85 years with renal cell carcinoma.

J is TRBJ2-1 and V is TRBV4-3; tentatively, D is TRBD2 (5 bases). Per the germline V gene, CDR1 is LGHNA and CDR2 is YSLEER. Trimming removed 0 bases from V and 3 bases from J, with 12 bases in between. The CDR3 loop spans 16 amino acids. The CDR3 nucleotides are TGCGCCAGCAGCCAAGAGACTGGCGGGTTCTACAATGAGCAGTTCTTC. Encoded protein: CASSQETGGFYNEQFF.

This clone was counted a few times. This chain joins TRBV14 and TRBJ1-1; D is possibly TRBD1 (5 bases). The germline V gene has CDR1 SGHDN and CDR2 FVKESK. Deletions cut 0 bases from V and 5 bases from J, with 19 bases between. This CDR3 region has 17 residues. CDR3 nucleotides: TGTGCCAGCAGCCAAGAGTACGGGGCCGGGATTGAGACTGAAGCTTTCTTT. Its translation is CASSQEYGAGIETEAFF.

Only one count was recorded for this clone. J is TRBJ2-7 and V is TRBV6-5; D may be TRBD1 (5 bases). This CDR3 is built from 13 residues. Trimming removed 8 bases from V and 6 bases from J, with 17 bases in between. Germline V lookup: CDR1 MNHEY, CDR2 SVGAGI. The DNA for the CDR3 is TGTGCCAGCGCCTGGACCTCTGGGGCCGAGCAGTACTTC. Translating it yields CASAWTSGAEQYF.

The chain links TRBV15 to TRBJ2-4; possibly TRBD1 or TRBD2 for D (5 bases each). The CDR3 sequence is 14 residues long. Germline CDR1 LNHNV, CDR2 YYDKDF (reference sequence). Trimming took 4 bases from V and 13 from J, leaving 20 bases between them. CDR3 sequence reads: CATSTRVTGTTQYF. CDR3 nucleotide sequence: TGTGCCACCAGCACGAGAGTGACCGGGACCACCCAGTACTTC.

V and J are TRBV9 and TRBJ2-3; perhaps D is TRBD1 or TRBD2 (5 bases each). The CDR3 runs 15 residues. The V and J ends lost 1 base and 1 base respectively, with 10 bases between them. Per the germline V gene, CDR1 is SGDLS and CDR2 is YYNGEE. CDR3 amino acids: CASSVMGERTDTQYF. Here the CDR3 DNA reads TGTGCCAGCAGCGTAATGGGGGAACGCACAGATACGCAGTATTTT.

The genes are TRBV30 and TRBJ1-1, with D perhaps TRBD1 (6 bases). Trimming pared 3 bases from V and 1 base from J, leaving 9 bases between. The CDR3 length is 13 residues. Germline CDR1 is GTSNPN and CDR2 is SVGIG (reference sequence). The CDR3 spells CAWRDRSNTEAFF. The CDR3, as DNA: TGTGCCTGGAGGGACAGATCGAACACTGAAGCTTTCTTT.

A single count supports this clone. The chain carries TRBV7-3 and TRBJ2-7; 8 bases are a match to TRBD1. The CDR3 extends over 15 amino acids. J lost 6 bases, V lost 0 bases, and 7 bases had no gene match. The germline V gene has CDR1 SGHTA and CDR2 FQGTGA. CDR3 nucleotide sequence: TGTGCCAGCAGCTTAACTCCAGGGGGCCTGAGCGAGCAGTACTTC. Encoded protein: CASSLTPGGLSEQYF.

The V and J genes are TRBV30 and TRBJ1-1, with 9 bases identical to TRBD1. V trimming: 0 bases; J trimming: 2 bases; junction bases outside the gene matches: 10. Germline loops: CDR1 GTSNPN, CDR2 SVGIG (reference sequence). The CDR3 is made up of 17 amino acids. The CDR3 sequence: CAWSVKGQGFLNTEAFF. CDR3 sequence (DNA): TGTGCCTGGAGTGTAAAGGGACAGGGCTTCCTCAACACTGAAGCTTTCTTT.

The V gene is TRBV4-3, the J gene TRBJ1-6; D remains ambiguous. The germline V and J ends were trimmed by 0 bases and 10 bases, with 16 bases remaining between them. CDR3 length equals 16 residues. Per the germline V gene, CDR1 is LGHNA and CDR2 is YSLEER. In DNA, the CDR3 is TGCGCCAGCAGCCAAGATCGAGTCGGGGTCGGGTCACCCCTCCACTTT. Its protein is CASSQDRVGVGSPLHF.

The V gene is TRBV7-6, the J gene TRBJ1-1, with TRBD1 as a possible D gene (6 bases). The CDR3 runs 15 residues. Germline CDR1 and CDR2: SGHVS and FNYEAQ. Trimming pared 5 bases from V and 3 bases from J, leaving 16 bases between. For the CDR3, the DNA is TGTGCCAGCAGCGGTCGTGCGGGGGCCGACACTGAAGCTTTCTTT. It yields the protein CASSGRAGADTEAFF.

The chain combines TRBV5-1 with TRBJ2-1, with D perhaps matching TRBD1 (5 bases). CDR1 SGHRS and CDR2 YFSETQ come from the germline V gene. The length of the CDR3 is 14 residues. V lost 0 bases, J lost 5 bases, and 9 bases lay in between. The CDR3 reads CASSLGGRDNEQFF. The DNA of the CDR3 is TGCGCCAGCAGCTTGGGCGGCAGGGACAATGAGCAGTTCTTC.

This chain joins TRBV28 and TRBJ1-4; TRBD1 is a possible D gene (5 bases). This CDR3 contains 17 residues. Germline V gene sequence: CDR1 MDHEN, CDR2 SYDVKM. V lost 5 bases and J 7 bases, leaving 23 bases between the germline ends. The CDR3 DNA follows: TGTGCCAGCAGTCCGGGGGGGGTATACCGAACCCCTGAAAAACTGTTTTTT. It yields the protein CASSPGGVYRTPEKLFF.

The genes are TRBV29-1 and TRBJ1-1, with a weak D call TRBD1 (6 bases). The CDR3 is 14 amino acids. The germline V gene encodes CDR1 SQVTM and CDR2 ANQGSEA. V was clipped by 5 bases and J by 0 bases, with 13 bases between them. This CDR3 is CSVQGGALNTEAFF. In DNA form, the CDR3 reads TGCAGCGTTCAAGGGGGGGCTTTGAACACTGAAGCTTTCTTT. The full variable domain, completed using reference TRBV29-1 and TRBJ1-1, is SAVISQKPSRDICQRGTSLTIQCQVDSQVTMMFWYRQQPGQSLTLIATANQGSEATYESGFVIDKFPISRPNLTFSTLTVSNMSPEDSSIYLCSVQGGALNTEAFFGQGTRLTVV.

The chain couples TRBV7-2 to TRBJ1-6; 7 bases map to TRBD1. V lost 3 bases and J lost 10; bases outside the gene matches: 3. This CDR3 comprises 13 residues. In germline, CDR1 is SGHTA, CDR2 FQGNSA. CDR3 DNA: TGTGCCAGCAGCTTCGACAGGGTGTCACCCCTCCACTTT. Its protein is CASSFDRVSPLHF.

The rearrangement joins TRBV7-8 to TRBJ2-5, with D perhaps TRBD1 (6 bases). V shed 3 bases and J shed 1 base, with 15 bases lying between them. CDR3 length equals 16 residues. CDR1 SGHVS and CDR2 FQNEAQ come from the germline V gene. The CDR3 spells CASSFRTAPTQETQYF. CDR3 coding DNA: TGTGCCAGCAGCTTCCGGACAGCACCCACCCAAGAGACCCAGTACTTC.

This chain joins TRBV4-3 and TRBJ2-4; D remains unclear. Looked up from germline, CDR1 is LGHNA and CDR2 is YSLEER. CDR3 length: 16 amino acids. V dropped 0 bases and J dropped 3 bases, with 12 bases sitting between them. CDR3 bases: TGCGCCAGCAGCCAAGACGGCGAAGTCGACAAAAACATTCAGTACTTC. Translating gives CASSQDGEVDKNIQYF.

This sequence joins TRBV27 and TRBJ1-6; D possibly corresponds to TRBD1 (5 bases). V lost 2 bases and J 0 bases, leaving 11 bases between the germline ends. This CDR3 region has 17 residues. Per the germline V gene, CDR1 is MNHEY and CDR2 is SMNVEV (reference sequence). The CDR3 loop is CASSLVRGNSYNSPLHF. The CDR3 nucleotides are TGTGCCAGCAGTTTAGTACGGGGGAACTCCTATAATTCACCCCTCCACTTT.

The chain combines TRBV5-1 with TRBJ2-5, with 7 bases that match TRBD1. The last part of the DNA fits TRBJ2-7 better; the J call may be wrong. Germline CDR1 is SGHRS and CDR2 is YFSETQ. The CDR3 length is 14 residues. The DNA of the CDR3 is TGCGCCAGCAGCAAAGACAGGGTAAGCTACGAGCAGTACTTC. Protein sequence: CASSKDRVSYEQYF.

The rearrangement joins TRBV10-3 to TRBJ1-2; D is unresolved. The CDR3 has 15 amino acids. Trimming pared 2 bases from V and 3 bases from J, leaving 13 bases between. The germline gives CDR1 ENHRY, CDR2 SYGVKD. CDR3 region: CAISEIVWTDYGYTF. In DNA, the CDR3 is TGTGCCATCAGTGAGATTGTGTGGACGGACTATGGCTACACCTTC.

This chain connects TRBV23-1 to TRBJ1-1; D gene ambiguous. TRBV23-1 is classed as an ORF, of uncertain function. This CDR3 has 15 residues. Trimming stripped 0 bases from V and 4 bases from J, with 12 bases between. CDR3 sequence: CASSQSSHRPTEAFF. In nucleotides, the CDR3 is TGCGCCAGCAGTCAATCCAGCCATCGGCCCACTGAAGCTTTCTTT.

V and J are TRBV11-2 and TRBJ1-1, with D unresolved. In germline, CDR1 is SGHAT, CDR2 FQNNGV. V was shortened by 1 base and J by 4 bases, with 10 bases between the two germline ends. The CDR3 has 14 residues. CDR3 protein: CASSLVPGSTEAFF. In DNA, the CDR3 is TGTGCCAGCAGCTTAGTCCCGGGTAGCACTGAAGCTTTCTTT. The variable domain in full, completed from reference TRBV11-2 and TRBJ1-1, reads EAGVAQSPRYKIIEKRQSVAFWCNPISGHATLYWYQQILGQGPKLLIQFQNNGVVDDSQLPKDRFSAERLKGVDSTLKIQPAKLEDSAVYLCASSLVPGSTEAFFGQGTRLTVV.

V usage is TRBV7-9 and J usage is TRBJ2-3, with unresolved D. The ends were cut back, 0 bases at V and 2 bases at J, with 6 bases in the middle. This CDR3 has 14 amino acids. Germline V CDR1 and CDR2: SEHNR, FQNEAQ (reference sequence). CDR3 region: CASSLASFTDTQYF. CDR3 sequence (DNA): TGTGCCAGCAGCTTAGCGAGTTTCACAGATACGCAGTATTTT.

The chain is built from TRBV5-6 and TRBJ1-1; 9 nucleotides line up with TRBD1. With 0 bases clipped from V and 0 bases from J, the junction kept 6 bases outside the gene matches. The CDR3 is 17 residues long. Germline CDR1 reads SGHDT; CDR2 reads YYEEEE. DNA for the CDR3: TGTGCCAGCAGCTTGGGGGGACAGGGCCTACTGAACACTGAAGCTTTCTTT. Its protein product is CASSLGGQGLLNTEAFF.

This clone was found once. The chain carries TRBV19 and TRBJ1-4, with a tentative D call TRBD1 (5 bases). The germline CDR1 and CDR2 sequences are LNHDA and SQIVND (reference sequence). Trimming left V 4 bases short and J 2 bases short, with 8 bases between. This CDR3 contains 14 residues. CDR3 amino acids: CASSTWGTNEKLFF. In DNA form, the CDR3 reads TGTGCCAGTAGTACTTGGGGGACTAATGAAAAACTGTTTTTT.

This chain uses TRBV2 with TRBJ2-2; D tentatively reads TRBD1 or TRBD2 (5 bases each). CDR3 length equals 15 residues. The germline CDR1 and CDR2 sequences are SNHLY and FYNNEI. Trimming removed 5 bases from V and 1 base from J, with 11 bases in between. In DNA, the CDR3 is TGTGCCAGCAGTTGGGAGAGGGGGAACACCGGGGAGCTGTTTTTT. Its protein product is CASSWERGNTGELFF. The full variable domain, with the rest looked up from reference TRBV2 and TRBJ2-2, is EPEVTQTPSHQVTQMGQEVILRCVPISNHLYFYWYRQILGQKVEFLVSFYNNEISEKSEIFDDQFSVERPDGSNFTLKIRSTKLEDSAMYFCASSWERGNTGELFFGEGSRLTVL.

The chain is built from TRBV28 and TRBJ1-6, with TRBD1 matching over 7 bases. CDR1 is MDHEN and CDR2 is SYDVKM in the germline V gene. The J segment lost 0 bases and the V segment lost 8 bases, leaving 13 bases of the junction unmatched. This CDR3 has 18 residues. The CDR3: CASGGGQFLSSYNSPLHF. The CDR3 DNA reads as TGTGCCAGCGGCGGGGGACAGTTCCTTAGCTCCTATAATTCACCCCTCCACTTT.

The V gene is TRBV19, the J gene TRBJ1-5, with no clear D. V was clipped by 7 bases and J by 1 base, with 5 bases between them. The CDR3 sequence is 12 residues long. CDR1 and CDR2 from the germline V gene are LNHDA and SQIVND (reference sequence). The CDR3 DNA sequence: TGTGCCAGTACCAGAAGCAATCAGCCCCAGCATTTT. Its translation: CASTRSNQPQHF.

The V and J genes are TRBV19 and TRBJ2-1; tentatively, D is TRBD2 (6 bases). Per the germline V gene, CDR1 is LNHDA and CDR2 is SQIVND (reference sequence). This CDR3 is built from 15 residues. The V gene lost 3 bases and the J gene lost 5 bases, with 14 bases spanning the gap. CDR3 DNA sequence: TGTGCCAGTAGTATCCGGGTAGGAGGGAACAATGAGCAGTTCTTC. It codes for CASSIRVGGNNEQFF.

The chain recombines TRBV7-8 with TRBJ1-2, with 7 bases matching TRBD1. The CDR3 totals 15 residues. The junction had 6 bases not matched to a gene; V was cut back by 1 base and J by 4 bases. Germline values: CDR1 SGHVS, CDR2 FQNEAQ. DNA of the CDR3: TGTGCCAGCAGCTTAGTCCGGGACAGCGTCTATGGCTACACCTTC. Translated, it gives CASSLVRDSVYGYTF.

The chain recombines TRBV27 with TRBJ2-2; 7 bases match TRBD2. CDR1 and CDR2 (germline): MNHEY, SMNVEV (reference sequence). This CDR3 comprises 17 residues. Trimming at V came to 3 bases and at J to 6 bases, leaving 13 bases not matched to a gene. The DNA for the CDR3 is TGTGCCAGCAGTTTGTTAACGGGGGGAGTCGTCCCCGGGGAGCTGTTTTTT. Its protein product is CASSLLTGGVVPGELFF.

CDR3 in DNA: TGTGCCAGCAGCCCAGTAATGCTCTCCGGGAACACTGAAGCTTTCTTT. This encodes CASSPVMLSGNTEAFF. The chain combines TRBV4-2 with TRBJ1-1; D is unclear. Germline-derived CDR1 and CDR2 are LGHNA and YNFKEQ. CDR3 length: 16 residues. V was clipped by 4 bases and J by 1 base, with 16 bases between them.

The CDR3 DNA reads as TGTGCCAGCAGTTTGGGAGGGGGCGGGAACACTGAAGCTTTCTTT. This translates into CASSLGGGGNTEAFF. This rearrangement joins TRBV27 to TRBJ1-1; 7 bases are shared with TRBD1. Germline V gene sequence: CDR1 MNHEY, CDR2 SMNVEV (reference sequence). The CDR3 length is 15 residues. V was clipped by 3 bases and J by 1 base; unmatched bases: 5.